The 5 T cell receptor beta chains in this list originate from one sample, sequenced in a study of T cells in women clearing cervical HPV infection. Here immunoSEQ multiplex PCR was the method, and the copy in TCRdb shows in-frame clones only, minus some. The sample data list about 31,000 clones. Sequencing was carried out using blood buffy coat. All receptors come from a woman aged 18 to 75 with a cervical HPV16 infection that either progressed to CIN3+ or cleared (not recorded which).

Turning to this clone: The read ends 3 residues shy of where the CDR3 ends; the end is completed using the germline J gene. The chain employs TRBV6-4 and TRBJ2-2; 7 bases fit TRBD1. CDR3 length: 17 amino acids. Per the germline V gene, CDR1 is MRHNA and CDR2 is SNTAGT. The CDR3 loop reads CASSDRGLPSGANVLFF. The part of the CDR3 DNA that was read is TGTGCCAGCAGTGACAGGGGGCTCCCCTCTGGGGCCAACGTG.

Regarding this clone: A read error may account for a junction end that differs from germline. Coverage ceases 3 residues before the CDR3 finishes, and the germline J gene fills in the end. This sample includes further DNA sequences coding for the same CDR3. The rearrangement uses TRBV7-8 and TRBJ1-3; maybe TRBD1 (6 bases). CDR1 and CDR2 (germline): SGHVS, FQNEAQ. The length of the CDR3 is 15 residues. CDR3: CASSPAQGPGNTIYF. The DNA read from the CDR3 is TGTGCCAGCAGCCCAGCCCAGGGGCCTGGAAACACG.

For this clone: The read finishes 3 residues shy of the CDR3 end, and the germline J gene is used to complete it. V gene TRBV7-9 combines with J gene TRBJ1-2, with 10 positions matching TRBD1. Germline V gene lookup returns CDR1 SEHNR and CDR2 FQNEAQ (reference sequence). The CDR3 runs 14 residues. The CDR3 sequence is CASNPGTGANDYTF. CDR3 bases read: TGTGCCAGCAACCCCGGGACAGGGGCCAATGAC.

About this clone: The read is 3 residues too short to cover the CDR3 end, so that end is filled in from the germline J gene. The chain recombines TRBV11-2 with TRBJ2-3, with a tentative D call TRBD2 (6 bases). The CDR3 consists of 13 residues. Looked up from germline, CDR1 is SGHAT and CDR2 is FQNNGV. CDR3 residues: CASSSGTLGPQYF. The CDR3 DNA, read in part, is TGTGCCAGCAGCTCCGGGACTTTGGGGCCG. Full variable domain (rest looked up from reference TRBV11-2 and TRBJ2-3): EAGVAQSPRYKIIEKRQSVAFWCNPISGHATLYWYQQILGQGPKLLIQFQNNGVVDDSQLPKDRFSAERLKGVDSTLKIQPAKLEDSAVYLCASSSGTLGPQYFGPGTRLTVL.

As to this clone: The sequenced fragment ends 3 residues before the CDR3 boundary, so the rest is inferred from the germline J gene. The chain has TRBV6-1 and TRBJ2-7; 9 bases are shared with TRBD2. There are 14 residues in the CDR3. Germline loops: CDR1 MNHNS, CDR2 SASEGT. Trimming at V came to 3 bases and at J to 6 bases, leaving 6 bases not matched to a gene. The CDR3 region is CASSDKRGALEQYF. The sequenced CDR3 bases are TGTGCCAGCAGTGATAAGCGGGGGGCCCTCGAG.